This TCR beta chain was sequenced in a study of blood T cell repertoires in COVID-19. Study background: Specimens from acute and convalescent COVID-19 originated in the United States, Italy and Spain.

The CDR3 spans 16 residues. In the original analysis: The authors estimated nucleated cell counts from reference gene primer amplification. Only in-frame clones appear in the TCRdb table, and some are missing; sequencing was by immunoSEQ multiplex PCR. D and trimming were read from the DNA, whereas the V and J calls and clone size are those reported in that table. Counted here are about 240,000 clones, 83% occurring once; the ten biggest clones make up over 4.5%. This chain uses TRBV21-1 with TRBJ1-6; the D segment call TRBD1 is taken from the table without a DNA check. TRBV21-1 is listed as a pseudogene. The source is a human donor in a cohort sampled during active COVID-19. The sequencing sample was made of peripheral blood. The CDR3 here is CASSKGYREIESPLHF. The CDR3 nucleotides are TGTGCCAGCAGCAAAGGTTACAGGGAGATAGAGTCACCCCTCCACTTT.